These 15 T cell receptor beta chains share one sample of origin, sequenced in a study of somatic mutations in cytotoxic T cells in rheumatoid arthritis. TCRdb's table, derived via immunoSEQ multiplex PCR, lists solely in-frame clones and lacks some. The table lists over 6,000 clones, 60% to 80% of them singletons, with roughly 27% in the top ten. Source: CD8+ T cells sorted from blood, taken at a follow-up visit. The source is a woman in her 70s with rheumatoid arthritis.

The chain has TRBV9 and TRBJ2-3; 9 nucleotides match TRBD2. The CDR3 contains 16 residues. The J segment lost 2 bases and the V segment lost 4 bases, leaving 8 bases of the junction unmatched. CDR1 and CDR2 from the germline V gene are SGDLS and YYNGEE. The DNA of the CDR3 is TGTGCCAGCAGCTCCGAGCGGGGGGCTACCACAGATACGCAGTATTTT. Translation gives CASSSERGATTDTQYF.

The V gene is TRBV7-6, the J gene TRBJ2-1; a possible D gene is TRBD2 (7 bases). V lost 4 bases and J lost 9, with 19 bases in between. Germline V CDR1 and CDR2: SGHVS, FNYEAQ. This CDR3 comprises 15 residues. The CDR3 region has the DNA TGTGCCAGCAGCTCCGGGTCGTCGGGGGGCGGTGAGCAGTTCTTC. Protein product: CASSSGSSGGGEQFF.

This clone was found a few times. This chain uses TRBV7-9 with TRBJ2-7; 8 bases are shared with TRBD1. The V segment lost 0 bases and the J segment 7 bases; nucleotides outside the gene matches: 5. CDR3 length equals 14 residues. Germline-derived CDR1 and CDR2 are SEHNR and FQNEAQ (reference sequence). CDR3 sequence reads: CASSLAQTGEEQYF. CDR3 coding DNA: TGTGCCAGCAGCTTAGCCCAGACAGGGGAAGAGCAGTACTTC.

The rearrangement uses TRBV13 and TRBJ2-3, with 9 nucleotides matching TRBD1. V was pared by 1 base and J by 3 bases, with 2 bases of the junction left unmatched. The V gene's germline CDR1 is PRHDT and CDR2 FYEKMQ (reference sequence). The CDR3 consists of 15 residues. In nucleotides, the CDR3 is TGTGCCAGCAGCTTAGTGGGACAGGGTACAGATACGCAGTATTTT. It translates to CASSLVGQGTDTQYF.

Details on this clone: A read error may account for a junction end that differs from germline. The J gene is TRBJ2-7, the V gene TRBV11-2; D uncertain. CDR1 is SGHAT and CDR2 is FQNNGV in the germline V gene. There are 12 residues in the CDR3. CDR3 residues: CASSFMGPEEYF. The CDR3 bases are TGTGCCAGCAGCTTCATGGGCCCCGAGGAGTACTTC.

This rearrangement joins TRBV9 to TRBJ2-1, with TRBD2 as a possible D gene (5 bases). This CDR3 contains 12 residues. Trimming pared 4 bases from V and 5 bases from J, leaving 7 bases between. The germline V gene encodes CDR1 SGDLS and CDR2 YYNGEE. CDR3 sequence reads: CASSPGDNEQFF. CDR3 nucleotides: TGTGCCAGCAGCCCCGGGGACAATGAGCAGTTCTTC.

The chain employs TRBV11-2 and TRBJ2-2; D gene uncertain. The germline V and J ends were trimmed by 7 bases and 8 bases, with 14 bases remaining between them. The CDR3 covers 13 residues. Germline loops: CDR1 SGHAT, CDR2 FQNNGV. CDR3 bases: TGTGCCAGCACTCCTACTTCCTCTGGGGAGCTGTTTTTT. Translating it yields CASTPTSSGELFF.

The chain couples TRBV7-3 to TRBJ2-2; 11 bases map to TRBD2. Germline CDR1 SGHTA, CDR2 FQGTGA. This CDR3 has 18 residues. The ends lost 5 bases at V and 0 bases at J; junction bases unmatched: 8. The CDR3 bases are TGTGCCAGCAGCACGCCCCGTAGCGGGGGGGCGAACACCGGGGAGCTGTTTTTT. The encoded protein is CASSTPRSGGANTGELFF.

The chain links TRBV4-1 to TRBJ1-5; weak D call: TRBD1 (6 bases). The germline V and J ends were trimmed by 4 bases and 4 bases, with 14 bases remaining between them. The CDR3 has 15 amino acids. Germline values: CDR1 MGHRA, CDR2 YSYEKL. The CDR3 protein is CASSRLQDSNQPQHF. The CDR3 coding sequence is TGCGCCAGCAGCCGCCTGCAGGACAGTAATCAGCCCCAGCATTTT.

The chain uses TRBV9 and TRBJ2-3; TRBD2 aligns across 11 bases. The CDR3 is 16 residues long. The trim removed 4 bases at V and 5 bases at J, leaving 9 bases unmatched. Germline assignment: CDR1 SGDLS and CDR2 YYNGEE. The CDR3 loop reads CASSILLAGEGDTQYF. CDR3 in DNA: TGTGCCAGCAGCATCCTACTAGCGGGAGAAGGAGATACGCAGTATTTT. Together with reference TRBV9 and TRBJ2-3, the CDR3 gives the full variable domain: DSGVTQTPKHLITATGQRVTLRCSPRSGDLSVYWYQQSLDQGLQFLIQYYNGEERAKGNILERFSAQQFPDLHSELNLSSLELGDSALYFCASSILLAGEGDTQYFGPGTRLTVL.

This clone occurred a few times. The rearrangement joins TRBV29-1 to TRBJ1-1; a possible D gene is TRBD1 (5 bases). The CDR3 has 13 amino acids. Germline V CDR1 and CDR2: SQVTM, ANQGSEA. V was clipped by 2 bases and J by 2 bases, with 9 bases between them. The CDR3 loop reads CSVEMGENTEAFF. CDR3 nucleotides: TGCAGCGTTGAAATGGGGGAAAACACTGAAGCTTTCTTT.

The chain employs TRBV27 and TRBJ1-2; D uncertain. CDR1 and CDR2 from the germline V gene are MNHEY and SMNVEV (reference sequence). This CDR3 spans 13 amino acids. Trimming removed 0 bases at V and 8 bases at J, with 10 bases between. CDR3 sequence: CASSLSWVSGYTF. The CDR3 DNA is TGTGCCAGCAGTTTATCGTGGGTCTCCGGCTACACCTTC.

The chain combines TRBV2 with TRBJ1-5; D uncertain. Germline V gene lookup returns CDR1 SNHLY and CDR2 FYNNEI. V was cut by 8 bases and J by 5 bases, with 13 bases left in between. The CDR3 spans 13 residues. The CDR3 DNA reads TGTGCCAGCGGGTCATGGGAGGATCAGCCCCAGCATTTT. This codes for CASGSWEDQPQHF.

This clone was recorded a few times. The chain links TRBV10-3 to TRBJ2-2; tentatively, D is TRBD1 (5 bases). Germline CDR1 reads ENHRY; CDR2 reads SYGVKD. The CDR3 is 15 residues long. V was shortened by 0 bases and J by 6 bases, with 11 bases between the two germline ends. CDR3 amino acids: CAISESVGAAGELFF. The CDR3 coding sequence is TGTGCCATCAGTGAGTCCGTAGGGGCCGCCGGGGAGCTGTTTTTT.

This clone was seen a handful of times. The gene calls are TRBV4-1 and TRBJ2-7; a possible D gene is TRBD1 (6 bases). The V gene's germline CDR1 is MGHRA and CDR2 YSYEKL. V was shortened by 1 base and J by 3 bases, with 13 bases between the two germline ends. CDR3 length equals 15 residues. The chain's CDR3 is CASSQAQGLDYEQYF. The DNA of the CDR3 is TGCGCCAGCAGCCAAGCTCAGGGGCTGGACTACGAGCAGTACTTC.